One and the same sample provided the 30 T cell receptor beta chains below, sequenced in a study of a mutant IDH1 vaccine in newly diagnosed glioma. Clones were read by immunoSEQ multiplex PCR, and TCRdb kept only the in-frame ones, dropping some. Altogether 75,000 to 100,000 clones are present, roughly 90% being singletons, with the ten largest covering roughly 0.54%. Time point described: baseline, week 1 (first vaccination visit). Treatment meaning: pre-vaccination baseline after standard-of-care therapy. The sequenced sample was PBMCs, obtained from a glioma patient treated with radiotherapy, temozolomide or both. The receptors originated from a woman aged 45 to 65 with glioma.

This clone was seen only once. The chain carries TRBV30 and TRBJ1-6, with a weak D call TRBD1 (5 bases). CDR1 is GTSNPN and CDR2 is SVGIG in the germline V gene (reference sequence). The CDR3 covers 18 residues. Between the trimmed V and J ends, which lost 3 bases and 8 bases, there was a span of 26 bases. CDR3 nucleotides: TGTGCCTGGAGCGTTGGGGGGGGGTATGGGTTTCAGGATTCACCCCTCCACTTT. It translates to CAWSVGGGYGFQDSPLHF.

The rearrangement uses TRBV13 and TRBJ2-5; D remains ambiguous. Germline CDR1 is PRHDT and CDR2 is FYEKMQ (reference sequence). V was trimmed by 1 base and J by 4 bases, leaving 1 base between them. There are 11 residues in the CDR3. CDR3 region: CASSLVETQYF. The CDR3 DNA follows: TGTGCCAGCAGCTTAGTAGAGACCCAGTACTTC.

The CDR3 sequence: CASGRGGGEQYF. The CDR3 nucleotides read TGTGCTAGTGGGCGGGGAGGGGGCGAGCAGTACTTC. This chain joins TRBV12-5 and TRBJ2-7, with D maybe TRBD2 (7 bases). This CDR3 comprises 12 residues. Germline lookup yields CDR1 LGHNT and CDR2 FRNRAP. Deletions cut 6 bases from V and 6 bases from J, with 12 bases between.

V is TRBV6-1 and J is TRBJ2-3; 12 bases agree with TRBD2. The V gene's germline CDR1 is MNHNS and CDR2 SASEGT. This CDR3 has 15 amino acids. Trimming took 6 bases from V and 3 from J; bases not matched to a gene: 4. The CDR3: CASRPSGRATDTQYF. DNA for the CDR3: TGTGCCAGCAGGCCTAGCGGGAGGGCAACAGATACGCAGTATTTT.

The chain links TRBV19 to TRBJ1-4; 10 positions match TRBD1. This CDR3 contains 16 residues. The V segment lost 5 bases and the J segment 2 bases; nucleotides outside the gene matches: 5. Per germline, CDR1 LNHDA and CDR2 SQIVND (reference sequence). Here the CDR3 DNA reads TGTGCCAGTAGTTTCCCGGGACAGGGGACTAATGAAAAACTGTTTTTT. This codes for CASSFPGQGTNEKLFF.

A few counts support this clone. The rearrangement links TRBV10-1 to TRBJ2-5; D unclear. Germline assignment: CDR1 WNHNN and CDR2 SYGVQD (reference sequence). The CDR3 consists of 14 residues. Trimming shortened V by 0 bases and J by 4 bases, and 9 bases separated the two germline ends. CDR3 loop: CASSESLARETQYF. For the CDR3, the DNA is TGCGCCAGCAGTGAGTCCTTGGCGAGAGAGACCCAGTACTTC.

The chain uses TRBV11-2 and TRBJ2-3, with 12 positions matching TRBD2. Germline CDR1 and CDR2: SGHAT and FQNNGV. The trim removed 4 bases at V and 4 bases at J, leaving 6 bases unmatched. CDR3 size: 16 residues. This chain's CDR3 is CASSWRLAGVPDTQYF. The CDR3 bases are TGTGCCAGCAGCTGGAGACTAGCGGGAGTCCCAGATACGCAGTATTTT.

The chain couples TRBV27 to TRBJ2-2; 9 positions match TRBD1. The CDR3 consists of 15 residues. Trimming removed 2 bases from V and 8 bases from J; junction bases left unmatched: 6. Per germline, CDR1 MNHEY and CDR2 SMNVEV (reference sequence). CDR3 nucleotides: TGTGCCAGCAGTTTAGTAACAGGGGGCATGGGGGAGCTGTTTTTT. Residues: CASSLVTGGMGELFF.

The chain joins TRBV10-2 to TRBJ2-3; 12 nucleotides line up with TRBD2. CDR3 size: 16 residues. Germline-derived CDR1 and CDR2 are WSHSY and SAAADI. Trimming took 3 bases from V and 5 from J; bases not matched to a gene: 6. The CDR3 sequence: CASSDRLAGERDTQYF. CDR3 nucleotides: TGCGCCAGCAGTGATCGACTAGCGGGAGAGAGAGATACGCAGTATTTT.

The V gene is TRBV28, the J gene TRBJ1-6; D is perhaps TRBD1 (5 bases). Germline CDR1 is MDHEN and CDR2 is SYDVKM. V lost 8 bases, J lost 10 bases, and 6 bases lay in between. The CDR3 consists of 10 residues. The CDR3 sequence: CASGASPLHF. The CDR3 region has the DNA TGTGCCAGCGGGGCATCACCCCTCCACTTT.

This clone was detected a few times. The chain combines TRBV5-1 with TRBJ1-1; 7 bases agree with TRBD1. Trimming took 4 bases from V and 0 from J; bases not matched to a gene: 6. This CDR3 contains 15 residues. The germline CDR1 and CDR2 sequences are SGHRS and YFSETQ. As DNA, the CDR3 is TGCGCCAGCAGCCGGGACAGTCCCATGAACACTGAAGCTTTCTTT. Amino acid sequence: CASSRDSPMNTEAFF.

The chain employs TRBV7-9 and TRBJ1-5; 8 nucleotides agree with TRBD1. Looked up from germline, CDR1 is SEHNR and CDR2 is FQNEAQ (reference sequence). This CDR3 contains 16 residues. With V trimmed by 1 base and J by 4 bases, 6 bases remained unmatched. CDR3 sequence (DNA): TGTGCCAGCAGCTTAGTTGGGACAGGCCCGAATCAGCCCCAGCATTTT. It is translated as CASSLVGTGPNQPQHF.

The V gene is TRBV11-2, the J gene TRBJ2-5; 10 bases match TRBD2. The trim removed 2 bases at V and 0 bases at J, leaving 9 bases unmatched. The germline CDR1 and CDR2 sequences are SGHAT and FQNNGV. The CDR3 spans 18 residues. The CDR3 loop is CASSLSDTSGMYQETQYF. The CDR3 region has the DNA TGTGCCAGCAGCTTATCGGATACTAGCGGGATGTACCAAGAGACCCAGTACTTC.

V and J are TRBV6-5 and TRBJ2-3; D gene unclear. V lost 0 bases to trimming and J lost 0 bases, with 4 bases between them. The CDR3 runs to 14 residues. Per germline, CDR1 MNHEY and CDR2 SVGAGI. This chain's CDR3 is CASSYSGSTDTQYF. CDR3 sequence (DNA): TGTGCCAGCAGTTACTCGGGCAGCACAGATACGCAGTATTTT.

This clone occurred once. The chain is built from TRBV5-1 and TRBJ1-1; 9 bases align to TRBD1. Germline V CDR1 and CDR2: SGHRS, YFSETQ. This CDR3 region has 13 residues. V gave up 6 bases and J gave up 5 bases; unmatched junction bases: 5. The CDR3 region has the DNA TGCGCCAGCAATACGGACAGGGGAACTGAAGCTTTCTTT. It encodes CASNTDRGTEAFF.

As regards this clone: Other DNA sequences within the sample encode an identical CDR3. The rearrangement links TRBV11-2 to TRBJ2-7; D gene ambiguous. CDR1 SGHAT and CDR2 FQNNGV come from the germline V gene. The V gene lost 5 bases and the J gene lost 2 bases, with 4 bases spanning the gap. The CDR3 contains 11 residues. The chain's CDR3 is CASSLAYEQYF. The DNA of the CDR3 is TGTGCCAGCAGCCTCGCCTACGAGCAGTACTTC. The full variable domain, with the rest looked up from reference TRBV11-2 and TRBJ2-7, is EAGVAQSPRYKIIEKRQSVAFWCNPISGHATLYWYQQILGQGPKLLIQFQNNGVVDDSQLPKDRFSAERLKGVDSTLKIQPAKLEDSAVYLCASSLAYEQYFGPGTRLTVT.

This rearrangement joins TRBV11-2 to TRBJ1-6; D perhaps matches TRBD1 (5 bases). Germline CDR1 is SGHAT and CDR2 is FQNNGV. The length of the CDR3 is 16 residues. V lost 3 bases, J lost 2 bases, and 11 bases lay in between. In nucleotides, the CDR3 is TGTGCCAGCAGCTTCAGGGAGTCGACCTATAATTCACCCCTCCACTTT. Protein product: CASSFRESTYNSPLHF.

This chain joins TRBV11-3 and TRBJ1-1; D is uncertain. The CDR3 runs 13 residues. Germline-derived CDR1 and CDR2 are SGHNT and YENEEA. V lost 2 bases and J lost 2, with 6 bases in between. CDR3 nucleotide sequence: TGTGCCAGCAGCTTATTCAGAAACACTGAAGCTTTCTTT. Its protein is CASSLFRNTEAFF.

The V gene is TRBV29-1, the J gene TRBJ2-1; TRBD1 matches 8 bases. Trimming took 6 bases from V and 6 from J; bases not matched to a gene: 10. The germline V gene has CDR1 SQVTM and CDR2 ANQGSEA. This CDR3 comprises 14 residues. This CDR3 is CSVLTGGRINEQFF. The CDR3 DNA reads TGCAGCGTCCTTACAGGGGGGCGCATCAATGAGCAGTTCTTC.

The V call is TRBV2, the J call TRBJ2-7; weak D call: TRBD1 (6 bases). The CDR3 covers 13 residues. Looked up from germline, CDR1 is SNHLY and CDR2 is FYNNEI. V lost 6 bases and J 4 bases, leaving 13 bases between the germline ends. The CDR3, as DNA: TGTGCCAGCAGGGGGCAGGGGACATACGAGCAGTACTTC. Translating gives CASRGQGTYEQYF.

The chain combines TRBV30 with TRBJ2-1; a weak D match, TRBD1 (6 bases). The CDR3 has 13 amino acids. V was shortened by 3 bases and J by 8 bases, with 14 bases between the two germline ends. CDR1 is GTSNPN, CDR2 SVGIG, per germline (reference sequence). The CDR3 region is CAWRSGAAHEQFF. CDR3 sequence (DNA): TGTGCCTGGAGGTCAGGGGCTGCCCATGAGCAGTTCTTC.

The V and J genes are TRBV18 and TRBJ2-3; D unclear. V lost 0 bases and J 2 bases, leaving 6 bases between the germline ends. The CDR3 totals 14 residues. The germline V gene encodes CDR1 KGHSH and CDR2 LQKENI. The CDR3 DNA sequence: TGTGCCAGCTCACCACCGGCCACCACAGATACGCAGTATTTT. Amino acid sequence: CASSPPATTDTQYF.

The V gene is TRBV7-9, the J gene TRBJ2-5; a possible D gene is TRBD2 (5 bases). CDR3 size: 16 residues. Trimming removed 5 bases at V and 4 bases at J, with 20 bases between. CDR1 and CDR2 from the germline V gene are SEHNR and FQNEAQ (reference sequence). The CDR3 DNA reads TGTGCCAGCAGCGAAAAACGGGGAACCCTACTAGAGACCCAGTACTTC. Its translation is CASSEKRGTLLETQYF.

This clone was seen a single time. This sequence joins TRBV11-3 and TRBJ2-2; 7 bases are a match to TRBD1. Germline trimming cut 4 bases from V and 5 bases from J; bases unmatched to any gene: 4. The CDR3 contains 14 residues. CDR1 SGHNT and CDR2 YENEEA come from the germline V gene. The chain's CDR3 is CASSSFRGTGELFF. CDR3 nucleotides: TGTGCCAGCAGCTCCTTCAGGGGGACCGGGGAGCTGTTTTTT.

This chain joins TRBV4-1 and TRBJ2-1; TRBD2 aligns across 9 bases. The junction had 17 bases not matched to a gene; V was cut back by 5 bases and J by 0 bases. CDR3 length: 20 residues. Germline loops: CDR1 MGHRA, CDR2 YSYEKL. The CDR3 region is CASSFASGTSKRSSYNEQFF. The CDR3 DNA follows: TGCGCCAGCAGCTTCGCTTCCGGGACTAGCAAGCGGAGCTCCTACAATGAGCAGTTCTTC.

The V call is TRBV2, the J call TRBJ2-1; 9 bases agree with TRBD2. The CDR3 runs to 14 residues. Trimming cost V 5 bases and J 12 bases; bases outside gene matches: 11. Per the germline V gene, CDR1 is SNHLY and CDR2 is FYNNEI. Written as DNA, the CDR3 is TGTGCCAGCAGTACTAGCGGGCCAGGCTTAGGGCAGTTCTTC. It codes for CASSTSGPGLGQFF.

The chain uses TRBV6-5 and TRBJ1-6, with D maybe TRBD1 (5 bases). This CDR3 has 13 residues. Germline lookup yields CDR1 MNHEY and CDR2 SVGAGI. The germline V and J ends were trimmed by 6 bases and 14 bases, with 17 bases remaining between them. In DNA, the CDR3 is TGTGCCAGCAGATGGACCAGGGATCGGGCCCTCCACTTT. Translating gives CASRWTRDRALHF.

This clone was detected once. J is TRBJ1-2 and V is TRBV6-1; D gene ambiguous. Trimming pared 2 bases from V and 7 bases from J, leaving 2 bases between. This CDR3 is 10 amino acids long. Germline V gives CDR1 MNHNS, CDR2 SASEGT. CDR3: CASSERGYTF. The DNA for the CDR3 is TGTGCCAGCAGTGAACGTGGCTACACCTTC.

The chain links TRBV5-6 to TRBJ1-1; 9 nucleotides line up with TRBD1. J gave up 4 bases and V 4 bases, and 11 bases lay outside the gene matches. The CDR3 consists of 16 residues. CDR1 is SGHDT, CDR2 YYEEEE, per germline. This CDR3 is CASSTGTGFSVTEAFF. The CDR3 DNA is TGTGCCAGCAGCACAGGGACAGGGTTCTCGGTCACTGAAGCTTTCTTT. Based on the CDR3 plus reference TRBV5-6 and TRBJ1-1, the full variable domain is DAGVTQSPTHLIKTRGQQVTLRCSPKSGHDTVSWYQQALGQGPQFIFQYYEEEERQRGNFPDRFSGHQFPNYSSELNVNALLLGDSALYLCASSTGTGFSVTEAFFGQGTRLTVV.

This chain uses TRBV7-9 with TRBJ2-3; TRBD2 aligns across 13 bases. V was clipped by 6 bases and J by 5 bases; unmatched bases: 17. This CDR3 has 19 residues. Germline CDR1 reads SEHNR; CDR2 reads FQNEAQ (reference sequence). The CDR3 nucleotides read TGTGCCAGCAGTTCTAGCGACAGGACTAGCGGGAGTTGGAGAGATACGCAGTATTTT. Amino acid sequence: CASSSSDRTSGSWRDTQYF.